This entry is about one T cell receptor (beta chain). The sample originates from a study of T cell responses to AZD1222 COVID-19 vaccine. Libraries were prepared by immunoSEQ multiplex PCR; TCRdb keeps only in-frame clonotypes and omits some of them. The sample lists approximately 140,000 clones, roughly nine tenths seen once, with about 1.5% in the top ten. Trimming took off 0 bases at V and 1 base at J, with 9 bases between the two ends. Per the germline V gene, CDR1 is LNHNV and CDR2 is YYDKDF (reference sequence). This CDR3 is built from 16 residues. This clonotype was obtained from an adult in good health. The chain employs TRBV15 and TRBJ1-4, with D perhaps TRBD1 (6 bases). Here the sequenced sample was peripheral blood, taken on day 0 of AZD1222 vaccination. CDR3 residues: CATSRDRDITNEKLFF. CDR3 nucleotides: TGTGCCACCAGCAGAGATAGGGACATAACTAATGAAAAACTGTTTTTT.